A selection of T cell receptor beta chains follows, all from one sample in a study of persistence of HIV-infected CD4 T cells. The antigens these receptors bind are not known. Profiled with immunoSEQ multiplex PCR; TCRdb holds only in-frame clones, not every one. The repertoire consists of some 48,000 clones, with over 70% occurring once and the leading ten covering 3%. The input for sequencing was CD4+ T cells sorted from PBMCs after 18-hour stimulation, taken from a patient who received antiretroviral therapy. These receptors all stem from an adult man with HIV who was CMV-seropositive. The CDR3 runs from the conserved cysteine through the conserved F or W. The D gene is left open where the match is weak. Expanded clones get a size class; other rows say once, few or many, or leave the size out.

cdr3_aa | cdr3_nt | j_call | clone_size | v_call | d_call
CSAFLNGEQFF | TGCAGTGCCTTCCTCAATGGGGAGCAGTTCTTC | TRBJ2-1 | NA | TRBV20-1 | NA
CASSVGPSGRAGNEQFF | TGTGCCAGCAGCGTAGGCCCTAGCGGGAGGGCGGGGAATGAGCAGTTCTTC | TRBJ2-1 | NA | TRBV9 | TRBD2
CASSFDRGSHEQYF | TGCGCCAGCAGCTTCGACAGGGGATCCCACGAGCAGTACTTC | TRBJ2-7 | NA | TRBV5-1 | TRBD1
CASSFTGNTGELFF | TGTGCCAGCAGCTTCACAGGGAACACCGGGGAGCTGTTTTTT | TRBJ2-2 | NA | TRBV11-3 | NA
CASSQDRAGGPRNEQYF | TGCGCCAGCAGCCAAGATAGAGCGGGAGGGCCGAGGAACGAGCAGTACTTC | TRBJ2-7 | NA | TRBV4-3 | TRBD2
CASSQRAVPGIATNEKLFF | TGCGCCAGCAGCCAAAGGGCAGTCCCAGGGATCGCAACTAATGAAAAACTGTTTTTT | TRBJ1-4 | NA | TRBV4-1 | NA
CASSQPGGTTDTQYF | TGTGCCAGCTCACAGCCAGGAGGGACGACAGATACGCAGTATTTT | TRBJ2-3 | NA | TRBV18 | NA
CASSRGLYEQYF | TGTGCCAGCAGCCGGGGGTTGTACGAGCAGTACTTC | TRBJ2-7 | NA | TRBV27 | NA
CASSLGRVTEAFF | TGTGCCAGCAGCTTGGGGAGGGTCACTGAAGCTTTCTTT | TRBJ1-1 | few | TRBV5-6 | NA
CASSQVGGYTF | TGTGCCAGCAGCCAAGTAGGGGGCTACACCTTC | TRBJ1-2 | once | TRBV4-2 | NA
CASSSRQSQETQYF | TGTGCCAGCAGCTCTCGACAGTCCCAAGAGACCCAGTACTTC | TRBJ2-5 | NA | TRBV14 | NA
CASSRLWGGYTF | TGTGCCAGCAGCCGTCTGTGGGGTGGCTACACCTTC | TRBJ1-2 | once | TRBV25-1 | NA
CASSPGQGKSAQYF | TGTGCCAGCAGCCCGGGACAGGGGAAGTCCGCGCAGTACTTC | TRBJ2-7 | few | TRBV14 | TRBD1
CASSGGQVLPLQYF | TGTGCCAGCAGTGGAGGACAGGTCCTCCCCCTTCAGTACTTC | TRBJ2-4 | NA | TRBV6-2/TRBV6-3 | TRBD1
CASSLAGGLGELFF | TGCGCCAGCAGCTTGGCGGGAGGTCTCGGGGAGCTGTTTTTT | TRBJ2-2 | NA | TRBV5-1 | TRBD2
CASKASRYYSPLHF | TGTGCCAGCAAGGCTAGTCGGTACTATTCACCCCTCCACTTT | TRBJ1-6 | few | TRBV6-5 | NA
CASSPRGGAYGYTF | TGTGCCAGCAGCCCTCGGGGAGGGGCCTATGGCTACACCTTC | TRBJ1-2 | NA | TRBV27 | NA
CASNDRYDEQYF | TGTGCCAGTAATGACAGATATGACGAGCAGTACTTC | TRBJ2-7 | NA | TRBV19 | NA
CSAILQGRGQPQHF | TGCAGCGCCATCCTACAGGGACGGGGCCAGCCCCAGCATTTT | TRBJ1-5 | NA | TRBV29-1 | NA
CASSLGGQGDYGYTF | TGTGCCAGCAGCTTGGGAGGACAGGGAGACTATGGCTACACCTTC | TRBJ1-2 | NA | TRBV5-4 | TRBD1
CASSRDNSPLHF | TGTGCCAGCAGCAGGGATAATTCACCCCTCCACTTT | TRBJ1-6 | NA | TRBV6-5 | NA
CASTVGRLGTEAFF | TGTGCCAGCACGGTTGGTCGGCTGGGGACTGAAGCTTTCTTT | TRBJ1-1 | NA | TRBV2 | NA
CAWSVRGLLNSPLHF | TGTGCCTGGAGTGTACGGGGACTTCTTAATTCACCCCTCCACTTT | TRBJ1-6 | few | TRBV30 | NA
CASSSETISNEQFF | TGCGCCAGCAGCTCCGAGACGATTTCCAATGAGCAGTTCTTC | TRBJ2-1 | NA | TRBV5-1 | NA
CASSIDGGRAQYF | TGTGCCAGTAGTATAGATGGGGGCAGGGCCCAGTACTTC | TRBJ2-5 | NA | TRBV19 | NA
CSSRQVGAFF | TGCAGTTCTAGGCAGGTGGGGGCTTTCTTT | TRBJ1-1 | NA | TRBV20-1 | NA
CASRGQLNEQFF | TGTGCCAGCAGGGGACAGCTAAATGAGCAGTTCTTC | TRBJ2-1 | NA | TRBV2 | TRBD1
CATSAADTQYF | TGTGCCACCAGTGCGGCAGATACGCAGTATTTT | TRBJ2-3 | few | TRBV24-1 | NA
CASKEGSSYNSPLHF | TGTGCCAGCAAGGAGGGGAGCTCCTATAATTCACCCCTCCACTTT | TRBJ1-6 | few | TRBV27 | NA
CASTPPMNTEAFF | TGTGCCAGCACCCCGCCCATGAACACTGAAGCTTTCTTT | TRBJ1-1 | NA | TRBV12-3/TRBV12-4 | NA
CSATEQGRGNQPQHF | TGCAGTGCTACTGAACAGGGTAGGGGCAATCAGCCCCAGCATTTT | TRBJ1-5 | NA | TRBV20-1 | NA
CASSPGRIYTF | TGTGCCAGCAGCCCGGGGAGAATCTACACCTTC | TRBJ1-2 | NA | TRBV5-4 | NA
CASSPQGLNPNQPQHF | TGTGCCAGCAGCCCCCAGGGTTTAAACCCCAATCAGCCCCAGCATTTT | TRBJ1-5 | few | TRBV7-9 | NA
CASSLLDRGSYEQYF | TGTGCCAGCAGCTTGTTGGACAGGGGGTCCTACGAGCAGTACTTC | TRBJ2-7 | NA | TRBV5-6 | TRBD1
CASSLTGDTEAFF | TGTGCCAGCAGCTTAACAGGGGACACTGAAGCTTTCTTT | TRBJ1-1 | NA | TRBV7-6 | TRBD1
CASSPLGGNYGYTF | TGTGCCAGCAGCCCGCTCGGGGGTAACTATGGCTACACCTTC | TRBJ1-2 | NA | TRBV14 | NA
CASSQNEQFF | TGTGCCAGCAGTCAGAATGAGCAGTTCTTC | TRBJ2-1 | NA | TRBV2 | NA
CASSGTGGSYEQYF | TGTGCCAGCAGTGGGACAGGGGGCTCCTACGAGCAGTACTTC | TRBJ2-7 | NA | TRBV6-6 | TRBD1
CASSSDPWADTQYF | TGTGCCAGCAGTTCCGACCCGTGGGCAGATACGCAGTATTTT | TRBJ2-3 | NA | TRBV6-5 | NA
CAWTLGQIFSGNTIYF | TGTGCCTGGACTTTGGGACAGATCTTCTCTGGAAACACCATATATTTT | TRBJ1-3 | few | TRBV30 | TRBD1
CASREGLAGLYEQYF | TGTGCCAGCAGAGAGGGACTAGCGGGACTCTACGAGCAGTACTTC | TRBJ2-7 | NA | TRBV2 | TRBD2
CATSSGPSLVGYTF | TGTGCCACCAGTTCGGGCCCCTCCTTGGTCGGCTACACCTTC | TRBJ1-2 | once | TRBV15 | NA
CAWSVRQVNTEAFF | TGTGCCTGGAGTGTAAGGCAGGTGAACACTGAAGCTTTCTTT | TRBJ1-1 | NA | TRBV30 | NA
CASSSGQVWNTGELFF | TGTGCCAGCAGCTCCGGACAAGTGTGGAACACCGGGGAGCTGTTTTTT | TRBJ2-2 | NA | TRBV7-6 | NA
CASSLGTGSNQPQHF | TGCGCCAGCAGCTTGGGGACAGGGAGCAATCAGCCCCAGCATTTT | TRBJ1-5 | NA | TRBV5-1 | TRBD1